Below are 21 T cell receptor beta chains sequenced from a single sample in a study of cytomegalovirus exposure and HLA in healthy donors. The primer mix had 60 Vbeta and 13 Jbeta primers. Measured with immunoSEQ multiplex PCR; TCRdb has only the in-frame clones, and not every one. The sample contains 160,000 or so clones, 82% of which appear only once. Sequenced: PBMCs. The receptor source for this set is a man aged 45-60 years in good health and CMV-seropositive.

This clone was counted at least ten times. The V gene is TRBV4-3, the J gene TRBJ1-2; a possible D gene is TRBD1 (6 bases). Germline loops: CDR1 LGHNA, CDR2 YSLEER. The CDR3 sequence is 15 residues long. V was cut by 3 bases and J by 5 bases, with 16 bases left in between. The CDR3 region is CASSHRPGGQYGYTF. For the CDR3, the DNA is TGCGCCAGCAGCCACCGGCCCGGAGGACAGTATGGCTACACCTTC.

CDR3 residues: CASKKNRVLDHGYTF. CDR3 bases: TGTGCCAGCAAAAAAAACAGGGTTTTGGATCATGGCTACACCTTC. J is TRBJ1-2 and V is TRBV19; tentatively, D is TRBD1 (6 bases). Germline V CDR1 and CDR2: LNHDA, SQIVND (reference sequence). V was shortened by 9 bases and J by 6 bases, with 23 bases between the two germline ends. The CDR3 is made up of 15 amino acids.

This clone appeared many times. V is TRBV6-5 and J is TRBJ2-7; D perhaps matches TRBD2 (6 bases). CDR3 length equals 15 residues. Germline-derived CDR1 and CDR2 are MNHEY and SVGAGI. Deletions cut 0 bases from V and 3 bases from J, with 12 bases between. The CDR3 coding sequence is TGTGCCAGCAGTTACTCGCCTAGCGCACACTACGAGCAGTACTTC. Residues: CASSYSPSAHYEQYF.

This chain connects TRBV11-3 to TRBJ1-6; D perhaps matches TRBD1 (5 bases). Trimming took off 5 bases at V and 10 bases at J, with 15 bases between the two ends. Germline V gene sequence: CDR1 SGHNT, CDR2 YENEEA. This CDR3 is 14 amino acids long. As DNA, the CDR3 is TGTGCCAGCAGCCTCGGACACGCCGAATCACCCCTCCACTTT. Protein product: CASSLGHAESPLHF.

The gene calls are TRBV13 and TRBJ1-5; D is uncertain. Trimming stripped 3 bases from V and 5 bases from J, with 8 bases between. This CDR3 region has 13 residues. Germline CDR1 is PRHDT and CDR2 is FYEKMQ (reference sequence). CDR3 loop: CASSLTEDQPQHF. The CDR3, as DNA: TGTGCCAGCAGCTTGACCGAGGATCAGCCCCAGCATTTT.

The J gene is TRBJ2-2, the V gene TRBV30; the D is unclear. CDR3 length: 12 residues. The germline V gene encodes CDR1 GTSNPN and CDR2 SVGIG (reference sequence). V was pared by 3 bases and J by 9 bases, with 11 bases between. The CDR3 DNA reads TGTGCCTGGAGAAACGGCGGAAGGGAGCTGTTTTTT. Translating gives CAWRNGGRELFF. Looking up the rest from reference TRBV30 and TRBJ2-2 gives the full variable domain: SQTIHQWPATLVQPVGSPLSLECTVEGTSNPNLYWYRQAAGRGLQLLFYSVGIGQISSEVPQNLSASRPQDRQFILSSKKLLLSDSGFYLCAWRNGGRELFFGEGSRLTVL.

The J gene is TRBJ1-2, the V gene TRBV9; 10 bases map to TRBD1. The CDR3 totals 15 residues. The V gene's germline CDR1 is SGDLS and CDR2 YYNGEE. The trim removed 7 bases at V and 4 bases at J, leaving 10 bases unmatched. CDR3 protein: CASSGTGVFGYGYTF. As DNA, the CDR3 is TGTGCCAGCTCGGGGACAGGGGTATTCGGCTATGGCTACACCTTC.

The V and J genes are TRBV19 and TRBJ2-7, with D perhaps matching TRBD1 (6 bases). The germline V gene has CDR1 LNHDA and CDR2 SQIVND (reference sequence). The CDR3 totals 16 residues. V lost 2 bases and J 0 bases, leaving 14 bases between the germline ends. The CDR3 DNA reads as TGTGCCAGTAGTATAAGGAGGACAGCGAGCTCCTACGAGCAGTACTTC. It codes for CASSIRRTASSYEQYF.

The chain recombines TRBV7-3 with TRBJ2-3; D gene uncertain. The CDR3 runs 14 residues. The germline gives CDR1 SGHTA, CDR2 FQGTGA. Trimming left V 1 base short and J 5 bases short, with 10 bases between. The chain's CDR3 is CASSLKSNRDTQYF. CDR3 nucleotide sequence: TGTGCCAGCAGCTTAAAGAGTAACAGAGATACGCAGTATTTT.

The chain is built from TRBV11-1 and TRBJ2-5, with 11 bases lining up with TRBD1. The CDR3 sequence is 16 residues long. CDR1 SGHAT and CDR2 FQDESV come from the germline V gene (reference sequence). V shed 2 bases, J shed 5 bases, and the junction held 7 bases outside the gene matches. The CDR3: CASSLRDRGLGETQYF. CDR3 in DNA: TGTGCCAGCAGCTTACGGGACAGGGGGTTAGGGGAGACCCAGTACTTC.

Written as DNA, the CDR3 is TGTGCCAGTAGTATCCGCCCCTCAGTTAGCACAGATACGCAGTATTTT. This codes for CASSIRPSVSTDTQYF. The rearrangement joins TRBV19 to TRBJ2-3; no reliable D call. Germline CDR1 reads LNHDA; CDR2 reads SQIVND (reference sequence). The V end was cut by 3 bases, the J end by 0 bases, with 13 bases between. The CDR3 spans 16 residues.

A note on this clone: No DNA is shown, since the ends of the CDR3 on it are uncertain; the CDR3 is the one TCRdb lists. The chain recombines TRBV6-5 with TRBJ2-1; TRBD2 reflects the table's D call only, with no check against the DNA. CDR1 MNHEY and CDR2 SVGAGI come from the germline V gene. A total of 15 residues make up the CDR3, ends included. The CDR3 region is CASSSSGFSYNEQFF.

The chain recombines TRBV2 with TRBJ2-3; 9 bases align to TRBD1. After removal of 7 bases from V and 4 bases from J, the junction contained 12 bases not matched to a gene. From germline, CDR1 is SNHLY and CDR2 FYNNEI. This CDR3 contains 16 residues. Here the CDR3 DNA reads TGTGCCAGCATCCTGGACAGGGGAGAAGGGGCAGATACGCAGTATTTT. As protein: CASILDRGEGADTQYF.

This chain links TRBV6-5 with TRBJ2-7; 7 nucleotides match TRBD2. Germline CDR1 and CDR2: MNHEY and SVGAGI. With 4 bases clipped from V and 3 bases from J, the junction kept 6 bases outside the gene matches. The CDR3 has 14 amino acids. The CDR3 loop is CASSWEREVYEQYF. The CDR3 nucleotides are TGTGCCAGCAGTTGGGAGCGGGAAGTCTACGAGCAGTACTTC.

This clone was observed a few times. The chain uses TRBV30 and TRBJ2-7; D is perhaps TRBD1 (6 bases). The germline gives CDR1 GTSNPN, CDR2 SVGIG (reference sequence). The CDR3 runs to 19 residues. The germline V and J ends were trimmed by 2 bases and 3 bases, with 29 bases remaining between them. The chain's CDR3 is CAWSHSGRGVDTTYYEQYF. The CDR3 DNA is TGTGCCTGGAGTCACTCTGGCAGGGGAGTAGACACCACCTACTACGAGCAGTACTTC.

The V and J genes are TRBV6-1 and TRBJ2-7; 7 bases align to TRBD1. The CDR3 runs 13 residues. Trimming cost V 7 bases and J 3 bases; bases outside gene matches: 6. Germline lookup yields CDR1 MNHNS and CDR2 SASEGT. DNA of the CDR3: TGTGCCAGCACCTGGGACAGTCGCTACGAGCAGTACTTC. Encoded protein: CASTWDSRYEQYF.

The chain links TRBV9 to TRBJ1-2; TRBD1 matches at 7 bases. With 4 bases clipped from V and 0 bases from J, the junction kept 3 bases outside the gene matches. The germline CDR1 and CDR2 sequences are SGDLS and YYNGEE. The CDR3 runs 14 residues. The CDR3 nucleotides read TGTGCCAGCAGCCTCGGGACAGCTAACTATGGCTACACCTTC. It translates to CASSLGTANYGYTF.

This clone was picked up a small number of times. The V and J genes are TRBV7-3 and TRBJ2-6; 15 nucleotides line up with TRBD2. Germline V CDR1 and CDR2: SGHTA, FQGTGA. This CDR3 has 19 amino acids. Trimming at V came to 5 bases and at J to 4 bases, leaving 9 bases not matched to a gene. The CDR3 coding sequence is TGTGCCAGCAGCCTTCGGACTAGCGGGGGGGCCACCGGGGCCAACGTCCTGACTTTC. This gives the protein CASSLRTSGGATGANVLTF.

The J gene is TRBJ2-3, the V gene TRBV11-3, with 10 nucleotides matching TRBD2. The CDR3 length is 17 residues. Germline trimming cut 4 bases from V and 5 bases from J; bases unmatched to any gene: 12. CDR1 and CDR2 (germline): SGHNT, YENEEA. The CDR3: CASSSTLIAGGLDTQYF. The CDR3 nucleotides are TGTGCCAGCAGCTCCACCCTGATAGCGGGAGGTCTAGATACGCAGTATTTT.

The chain carries TRBV6-1 and TRBJ2-7, with TRBD1 as a possible D gene (5 bases). CDR3 length: 15 residues. V shed 5 bases and J shed 0 bases, with 14 bases lying between them. In germline, CDR1 is MNHNS, CDR2 SASEGT. The DNA of the CDR3 is TGTGCCAGCAGTATTATTGGGGCGACCTCCTACGAGCAGTACTTC. This sequence encodes CASSIIGATSYEQYF.

The chain recombines TRBV7-3 with TRBJ2-1, with D possibly TRBD2 on 6 matching bases. CDR1 is SGHTA, CDR2 FQGTGA, per germline. The CDR3 has 14 residues. Trimming shortened V by 5 bases and J by 3 bases, and 11 bases separated the two germline ends. CDR3 protein: CASSENSGYNEQFF. For the CDR3, the DNA is TGTGCCAGCAGCGAGAATAGCGGCTACAATGAGCAGTTCTTC.